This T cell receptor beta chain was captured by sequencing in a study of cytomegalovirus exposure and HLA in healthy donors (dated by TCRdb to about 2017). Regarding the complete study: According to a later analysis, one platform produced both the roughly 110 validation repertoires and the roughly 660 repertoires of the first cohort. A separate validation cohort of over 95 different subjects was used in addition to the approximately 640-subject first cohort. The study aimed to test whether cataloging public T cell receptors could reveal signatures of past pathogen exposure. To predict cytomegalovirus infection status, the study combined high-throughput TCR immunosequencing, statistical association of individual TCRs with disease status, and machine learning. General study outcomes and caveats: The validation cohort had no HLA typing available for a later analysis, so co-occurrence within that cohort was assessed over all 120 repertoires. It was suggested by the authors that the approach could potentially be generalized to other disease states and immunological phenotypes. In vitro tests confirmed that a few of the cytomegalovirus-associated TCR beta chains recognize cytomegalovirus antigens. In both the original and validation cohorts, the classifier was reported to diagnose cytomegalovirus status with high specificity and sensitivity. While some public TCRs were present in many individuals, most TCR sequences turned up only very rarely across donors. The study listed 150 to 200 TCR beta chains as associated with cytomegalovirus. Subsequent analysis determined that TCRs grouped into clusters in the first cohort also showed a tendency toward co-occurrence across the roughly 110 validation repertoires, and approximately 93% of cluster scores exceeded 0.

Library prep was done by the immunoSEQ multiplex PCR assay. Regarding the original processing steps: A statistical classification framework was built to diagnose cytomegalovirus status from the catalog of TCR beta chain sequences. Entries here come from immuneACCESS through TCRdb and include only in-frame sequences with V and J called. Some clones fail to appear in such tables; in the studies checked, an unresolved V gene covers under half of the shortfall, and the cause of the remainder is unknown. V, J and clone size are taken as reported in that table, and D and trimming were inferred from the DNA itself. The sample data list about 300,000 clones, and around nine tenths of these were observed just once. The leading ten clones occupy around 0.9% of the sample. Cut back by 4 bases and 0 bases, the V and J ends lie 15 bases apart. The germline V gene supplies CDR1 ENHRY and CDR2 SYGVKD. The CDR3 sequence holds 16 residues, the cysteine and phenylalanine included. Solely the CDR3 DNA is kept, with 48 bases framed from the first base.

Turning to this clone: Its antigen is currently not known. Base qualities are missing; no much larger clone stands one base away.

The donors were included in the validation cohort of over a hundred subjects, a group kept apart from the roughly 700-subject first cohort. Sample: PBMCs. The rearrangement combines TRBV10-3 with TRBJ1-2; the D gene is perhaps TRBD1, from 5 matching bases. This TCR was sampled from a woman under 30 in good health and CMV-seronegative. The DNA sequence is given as TGTGCCATCAGTGCCTCCGGGACTCAAGCTAACTATGGCTACACCTTC. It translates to CAISASGTQANYGYTF.